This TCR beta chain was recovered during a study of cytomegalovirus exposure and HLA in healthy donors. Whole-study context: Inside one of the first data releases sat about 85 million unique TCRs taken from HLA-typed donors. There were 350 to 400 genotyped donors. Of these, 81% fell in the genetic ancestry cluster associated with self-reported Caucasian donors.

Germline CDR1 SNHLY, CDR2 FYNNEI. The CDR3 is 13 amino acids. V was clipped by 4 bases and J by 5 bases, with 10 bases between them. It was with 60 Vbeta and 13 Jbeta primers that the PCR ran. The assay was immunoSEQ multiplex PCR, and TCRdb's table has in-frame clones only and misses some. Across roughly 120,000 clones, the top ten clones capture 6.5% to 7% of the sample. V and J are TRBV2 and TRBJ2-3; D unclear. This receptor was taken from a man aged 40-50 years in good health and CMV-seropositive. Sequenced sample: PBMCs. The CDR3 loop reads CASSVLRVDTQYF. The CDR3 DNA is TGTGCCAGCAGTGTATTGCGTGTAGATACGCAGTATTTT.